This passage covers 14 T cell receptor beta chains from one sample sequenced in a study of T cell repertoires in cytomegalovirus infection. TCRdb reprocessed the reads with MiXCR, giving one entry per CDR3 protein. The data contain under 150,000 distinct CDR3 sequences, around 31% of them seen just once; the ten biggest clones take up 35% to 50%. Their antigen targets remain unknown. Sequencing used CD8+ T cells from cultured PBMCs, obtained from culture after CMV antigen stimulation. The receptor source for this set is a human donor in good health (CMV status not recorded). Some clones in this sample may be carry-over from other donors' samples.

This clonotype was found a few times. The V and J genes are TRBV5-6 and TRBJ2-5, with 8 bases that match TRBD1. With V trimmed by 4 bases and J by 7 bases, 12 bases remained unmatched. The V gene's germline CDR1 is SGHDT and CDR2 YYEEEE. This CDR3 is 15 amino acids long. CDR3 protein: CASSPGQGRGVTQYF. The CDR3 DNA sequence: TGTGCCAGCAGCCCAGGACAGGGAAGGGGAGTGACCCAGTACTTC.

The CDR3 coding sequence is TGCAGTTGGGGGGGGTCCCAACACACAGATACGCAGTATTTT. Translated: CSWGGSQHTDTQYF. The genes are TRBV20-1 and TRBJ2-3; 7 nucleotides line up with TRBD2. V trimming: 8 bases; J trimming: 2 bases; junction bases outside the gene matches: 10. The CDR3 sequence is 14 residues long. CDR1 DFQATT and CDR2 SNEGSKA come from the germline V gene (reference sequence).

The V gene is TRBV19, the J gene TRBJ1-1, with a weak D call TRBD1 (6 bases). Germline CDR1 and CDR2: LNHDA and SQIVND (reference sequence). The CDR3 contains 15 residues. Trimming stripped 6 bases from V and 3 bases from J, with 17 bases between. The DNA for the CDR3 is TGTGCCAGTAGCCTAGGGGGGGCGTCCCACACTGAAGCTTTCTTT. It codes for CASSLGGASHTEAFF.

This clonotype was seen a few times. The CDR3, as DNA: TGTGCCAGCAGCCTTCCGGACAGGCCCTACGAGCAGTACTTC. Its translation: CASSLPDRPYEQYF. The J gene is TRBJ2-7, the V gene TRBV7-6; the match to TRBD1 covers 7 bases. Trimming at V came to 5 bases and at J to 2 bases, leaving 6 bases not matched to a gene. This CDR3 region has 14 residues. Per the germline V gene, CDR1 is SGHVS and CDR2 is FNYEAQ.

The sample holds a few counts of this clonotype. The genes are TRBV6-6 and TRBJ2-7, with D possibly being TRBD1 or TRBD2 (5 bases each). The CDR3 is 13 amino acids. With 4 bases removed from V and 5 bases from J, the gap between germline ends came to 12 bases. Germline values: CDR1 MNHNY, CDR2 SVGAGI (reference sequence). CDR3 sequence reads: CASSLGVDNEQYF. In DNA, the CDR3 is TGTGCCAGCAGTTTGGGGGTGGATAACGAGCAGTACTTC.

The J gene is TRBJ2-7, the V gene TRBV2, with a possible D match to TRBD1 (6 bases). Germline V gene sequence: CDR1 SNHLY, CDR2 FYNNEI. The CDR3 is made up of 11 amino acids. The ends were cut back, 6 bases at V and 3 bases at J, with 6 bases in the middle. CDR3 in DNA: TGTGCCAGCAGGGACAGCTACGAGCAGTACTTC. Its translation is CASRDSYEQYF. Using reference TRBV2 and TRBJ2-7 for the parts outside the CDR3, the full variable domain is EPEVTQTPSHQVTQMGQEVILRCVPISNHLYFYWYRQILGQKVEFLVSFYNNEISEKSEIFDDQFSVERPDGSNFTLKIRSTKLEDSAMYFCASRDSYEQYFGPGTRLTVT.

This chain uses TRBV11-2 with TRBJ1-1; unclear D gene. The germline V and J ends were trimmed by 5 bases and 1 base, with 14 bases remaining between them. The CDR3 is 15 residues long. The germline V gene has CDR1 SGHAT and CDR2 FQNNGV. Here the CDR3 DNA reads TGTGCCAGCAGCCCACCTGGCAGTGGGAACACTGAAGCTTTCTTT. Amino acid sequence: CASSPPGSGNTEAFF.

This clonotype was found a few times. J is TRBJ2-2 and V is TRBV11-2; D is unclear. Germline loops: CDR1 SGHAT, CDR2 FQNNGV. The V and J ends lost 10 bases and 1 base respectively, with 10 bases between them. The CDR3 covers 13 residues. This CDR3 is CAIEAENTGELFF. The CDR3 DNA sequence: TGTGCCATCGAGGCGGAGAACACCGGGGAGCTGTTTTTT.

V usage is TRBV28 and J usage is TRBJ1-1; the D gene is possibly TRBD1 (5 bases). The CDR3 runs 14 residues. CDR1 and CDR2 (germline): MDHEN, SYDVKM. The ends were cut back, 6 bases at V and 4 bases at J, with 15 bases in the middle. The CDR3: CASSLGVQSTEAFF. The CDR3 DNA reads TGTGCCAGCAGCCTGGGGGTTCAGAGCACTGAAGCTTTCTTT.

The chain employs TRBV12-3 or TRBV12-4 and TRBJ2-7; D remains unclear. The CDR3 covers 12 residues. V dropped 2 bases and J dropped 3 bases, with 5 bases sitting between them. This CDR3 reads CASSLIIYEQYF. The CDR3 DNA is TGTGCCAGCAGTTTAATCATCTACGAGCAGTACTTC.

The chain has TRBV5-1 and TRBJ2-3, with D uncertain. Germline loops: CDR1 SGHRS, CDR2 YFSETQ. Trimming cost V 3 bases and J 6 bases, with 17 bases left between them. CDR3 size: 15 residues. This CDR3 is CASSSDGPLADTQYF. For the CDR3, the DNA is TGCGCCAGCAGCTCGGACGGACCCCTTGCGGATACGCAGTATTTT.

This clonotype was seen a few times. The V call is TRBV6-5, the J call TRBJ2-5; 7 nucleotides match TRBD2. Germline values: CDR1 MNHEY, CDR2 SVGAGI. Trimming cost V 5 bases and J 7 bases; bases outside gene matches: 7. CDR3 size: 13 residues. CDR3 loop: CASSPAQRGTQYF. In nucleotides, the CDR3 is TGTGCCAGCAGTCCGGCCCAGCGGGGGACCCAGTACTTC.

The chain couples TRBV18 to TRBJ2-2; 12 positions match TRBD1. Germline CDR1 KGHSH, CDR2 LQKENI. Germline trimming cut 2 bases from V and 1 base from J; bases unmatched to any gene: 11. The CDR3 covers 20 residues. The CDR3 spells CASSPVSEGQGARNTGELFF. As DNA, the CDR3 is TGTGCCAGCTCACCAGTCTCTGAGGGACAGGGGGCGCGGAACACCGGGGAGCTGTTTTTT.

In this sample, this clonotype turned up many times. The chain combines TRBV4-3 with TRBJ2-2; 7 bases are a match to TRBD2. The V segment lost 0 bases and the J segment 5 bases; nucleotides outside the gene matches: 12. CDR3 length: 18 amino acids. Germline lookup yields CDR1 LGHNA and CDR2 YSLEER. As DNA, the CDR3 is TGCGCCAGCAGCCAAGAACCTGGGATGGGGGGGAGGACCGGGGAGCTGTTTTTT. Translation gives CASSQEPGMGGRTGELFF.